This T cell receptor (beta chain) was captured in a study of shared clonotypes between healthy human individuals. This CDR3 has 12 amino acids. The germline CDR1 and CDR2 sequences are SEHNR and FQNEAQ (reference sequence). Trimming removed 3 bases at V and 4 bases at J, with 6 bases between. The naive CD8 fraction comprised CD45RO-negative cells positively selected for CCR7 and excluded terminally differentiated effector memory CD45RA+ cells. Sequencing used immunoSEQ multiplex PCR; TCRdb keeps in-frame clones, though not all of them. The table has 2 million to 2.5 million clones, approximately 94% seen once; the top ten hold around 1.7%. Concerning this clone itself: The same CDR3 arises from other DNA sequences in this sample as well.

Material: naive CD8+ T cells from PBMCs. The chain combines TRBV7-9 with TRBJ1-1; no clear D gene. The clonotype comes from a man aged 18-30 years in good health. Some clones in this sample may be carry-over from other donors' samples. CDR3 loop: CASSLGFTEAFF. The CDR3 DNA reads TGTGCCAGCAGCTTGGGTTTCACTGAAGCTTTCTTT. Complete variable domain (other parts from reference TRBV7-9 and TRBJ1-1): DTGVSQNPRHKITKRGQNVTFRCDPISEHNRLYWYRQTLGQGPEFLTYFQNEAQLEKSRLLSDRFSAERPKGSFSTLEIQRTEQGDSAMYLCASSLGFTEAFFGQGTRLTVV.